The 8 T cell receptor beta chains below were found in one sample sequenced in a study of T cells in Graves' hyperthyroidism and ophthalmopathy. The CDR3 regions of TCR beta were amplified from RNA transcripts. Initially, a first-round RT-PCR of the TCR CDR3 employed the HTBI primer set. Each CDR3 protein gets one entry after TCRdb re-called the multiplex PCR reads with MiXCR. Of some 500,000 distinct CDR3 sequences in the sample, roughly 25% were seen once. Sequencing input: blood. These TCRs come from a woman aged 25 to 39 with Graves' ophthalmopathy.

This clonotype was counted only a few times. V usage is TRBV4-1 and J usage is TRBJ2-5; D is undetermined. The ends were cut back, 4 bases at V and 1 base at J, with 16 bases in the middle. CDR1 is MGHRA and CDR2 is YSYEKL in the germline V gene. The CDR3 consists of 16 residues. Written as DNA, the CDR3 is TGCGCCAGCAGCCTTACCAAGTTCCCCCCCCAAGAGACCCAGTACTTC. Encoded protein: CASSLTKFPPQETQYF.

This clonotype was picked up a small number of times. The chain uses TRBV11-2 and TRBJ1-2, with 7 bases matching TRBD1. V shed 1 base, J shed 7 bases, and the junction held 9 bases outside the gene matches. The CDR3 has 15 residues. The germline V gene has CDR1 SGHAT and CDR2 FQNNGV. This CDR3 reads CASSLVQGVGSGYTF. The CDR3 DNA reads as TGTGCCAGCAGCTTAGTTCAGGGGGTAGGCTCTGGCTACACCTTC.

This chain connects TRBV28 to TRBJ1-2; possible D gene TRBD1, 6 bases. The CDR3 runs 14 residues. With 5 bases removed from V and 2 bases from J, the gap between germline ends came to 12 bases. The germline V gene has CDR1 MDHEN and CDR2 SYDVKM. The CDR3 is CASSVLQGNYGYTF. In DNA form, the CDR3 reads TGTGCCAGCAGTGTCCTCCAGGGGAACTATGGCTACACCTTC.

The chain carries TRBV27 and TRBJ1-1, with TRBD1 matching 7 bases. Per germline, CDR1 MNHEY and CDR2 SMNVEV (reference sequence). V shed 5 bases and J 5 bases; nucleotides not matched to a gene: 8. The CDR3 length is 14 residues. In nucleotides, the CDR3 is TGTGCCAGCAGTCCGGGACAGATATCAACTGAAGCTTTCTTT. This translates into CASSPGQISTEAFF.

This clonotype was observed a few times. This chain uses TRBV6-5 with TRBJ2-7; D gene unclear. Germline V gives CDR1 MNHEY, CDR2 SVGAGI. The V and J ends lost 2 bases and 1 base respectively, with 6 bases between them. This CDR3 contains 13 residues. The CDR3 spells CASSYHLSYEQYF. The CDR3 bases are TGTGCCAGCAGTTACCACCTTTCCTACGAGCAGTACTTC.

V usage is TRBV6-1 and J usage is TRBJ2-7; D possibly corresponds to TRBD2 (7 bases). In germline, CDR1 is MNHNS, CDR2 SASEGT. The CDR3 runs to 15 residues. V lost 6 bases, J lost 8 bases, and 23 bases lay in between. The CDR3 DNA sequence: TGTGCCAGCAGCACTATGGGGGGGCCGGATCCAAAGCAGTACTTC. Translating it yields CASSTMGGPDPKQYF.

This clonotype was seen at least ten times. The chain links TRBV20-1 to TRBJ1-5; TRBD1 agrees at 9 bases. The V gene end was trimmed by 5 bases and the J gene end by 4 bases; junction bases not matched to a gene: 6. CDR1 DFQATT and CDR2 SNEGSKA come from the germline V gene (reference sequence). The CDR3 extends over 14 amino acids. This chain's CDR3 is CSAGDRATNQPQHF. Written as DNA, the CDR3 is TGCAGTGCTGGGGACAGGGCCACAAATCAGCCCCAGCATTTT.

Concerning this clonotype: A much bigger clone sits one base away, suggesting this may be a read error. The CDR3 does not end in the conserved phenylalanine or tryptophan, so this is likely a read error. This chain links TRBV13 with TRBJ2-7; D remains ambiguous. In germline, CDR1 is PRHDT, CDR2 FYEKMQ (reference sequence). V lost 2 bases and J lost 4, with 9 bases in between. The CDR3 covers 13 residues. CDR3 coding DNA: TGTGCCAGCAGCTTAAGGGCCCAATACGAGCAGTACTAC. Residues: CASSLRAQYEQYY.